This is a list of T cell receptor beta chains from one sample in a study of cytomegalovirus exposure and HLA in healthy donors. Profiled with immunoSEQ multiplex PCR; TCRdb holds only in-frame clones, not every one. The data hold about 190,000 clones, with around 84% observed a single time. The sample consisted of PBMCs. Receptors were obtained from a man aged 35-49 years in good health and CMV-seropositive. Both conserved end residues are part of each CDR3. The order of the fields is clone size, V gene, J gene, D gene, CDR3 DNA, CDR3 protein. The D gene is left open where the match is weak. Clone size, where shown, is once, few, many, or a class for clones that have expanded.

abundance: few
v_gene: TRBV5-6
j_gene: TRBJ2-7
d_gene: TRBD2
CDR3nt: TGTGCCAGCAGCTCGGGGGGGGAGCAGTACTTC
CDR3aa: CASSSGGEQYF

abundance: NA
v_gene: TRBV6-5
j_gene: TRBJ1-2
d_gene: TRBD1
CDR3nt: TGTGCCAGCAGGCGCAGGGGACAGGGGGATGGCTACACCTTC
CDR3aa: CASRRRGQGDGYTF

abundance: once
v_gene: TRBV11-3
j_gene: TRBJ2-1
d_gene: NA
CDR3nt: TGTGCCAGCAGCAAGACACACAATGAGCAGTTCTTC
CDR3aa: CASSKTHNEQFF

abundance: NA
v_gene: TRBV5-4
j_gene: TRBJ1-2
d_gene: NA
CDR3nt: TGTGCCAGCAGCTTGGAACAGATCAACTATGGCTACACCTTC
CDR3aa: CASSLEQINYGYTF

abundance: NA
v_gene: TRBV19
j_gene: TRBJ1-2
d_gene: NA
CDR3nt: TGTGCCAGTAGTTCTTTCGGAGTCTATGGCTACACCTTC
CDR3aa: CASSSFGVYGYTF

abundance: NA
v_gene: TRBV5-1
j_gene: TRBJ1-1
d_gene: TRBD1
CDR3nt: TGCGCCAGCAGCTCCCGACAGGGTACGGGCACTGAAGCTTTCTTT
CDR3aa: CASSSRQGTGTEAFF

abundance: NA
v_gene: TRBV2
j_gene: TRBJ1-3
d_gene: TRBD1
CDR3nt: TGTGCCAGCAGTGCCAACAGGGGAGGAAACACCATATATTTT
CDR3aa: CASSANRGGNTIYF

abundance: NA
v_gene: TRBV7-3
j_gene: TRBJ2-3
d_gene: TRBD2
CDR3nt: TGTGCCAGCAGCTTTGGGGCAGGACGGGGGGCAGATACGCAGTATTTT
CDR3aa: CASSFGAGRGADTQYF

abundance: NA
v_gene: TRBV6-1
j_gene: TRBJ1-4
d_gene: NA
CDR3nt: TGTGCCAGCAGTTTACAGGGCAGGACTAATGAAAAACTGTTTTTT
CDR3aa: CASSLQGRTNEKLFF

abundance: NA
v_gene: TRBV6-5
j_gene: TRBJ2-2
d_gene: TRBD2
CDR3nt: TGTGCCAGCATACTAGCGGGAGATGGGACCGGGGAGCTGTTTTTT
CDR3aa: CASILAGDGTGELFF

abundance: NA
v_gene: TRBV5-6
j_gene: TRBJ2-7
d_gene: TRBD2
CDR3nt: TGTGCCAGCAGCTTGGTCGGGCGGGAGTTAACCTACGAGCAGTACTTC
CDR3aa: CASSLVGRELTYEQYF

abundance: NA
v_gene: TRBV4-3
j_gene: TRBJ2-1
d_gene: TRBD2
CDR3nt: TGCGCCAGCAGCCAAGGACTAGCGGGGGGTTACAATGAGCAGTTCTTC
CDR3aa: CASSQGLAGGYNEQFF

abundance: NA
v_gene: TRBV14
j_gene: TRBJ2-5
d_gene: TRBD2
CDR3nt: TGTGCCAGCAGCTCTACTCTAGCGGGGGTTGAGACCCAGTACTTC
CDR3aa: CASSSTLAGVETQYF

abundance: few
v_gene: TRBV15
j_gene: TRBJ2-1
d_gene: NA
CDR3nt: TGTGCCACCAGCAGAGATGAGGGATTCTACAATGAGCAGTTCTTC
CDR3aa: CATSRDEGFYNEQFF

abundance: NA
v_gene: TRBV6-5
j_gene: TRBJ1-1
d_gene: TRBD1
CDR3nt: TGTGCCATCAGTGCAGGACAGGGGGCCTGGACTGAAGCTTTCTTT
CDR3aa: CAISAGQGAWTEAFF

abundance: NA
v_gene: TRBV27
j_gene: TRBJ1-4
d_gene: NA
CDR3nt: TGTGCCAGCAGGCGAGCAGGGGAGGAAAAACTGTTTTTT
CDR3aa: CASRRAGEEKLFF

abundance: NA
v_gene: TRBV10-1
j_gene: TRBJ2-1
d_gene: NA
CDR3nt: TGCGCCAGCAGTGGGCTAGCGACCGACCCGGGCTCCTACAATGAGCAGTTCTTC
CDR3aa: CASSGLATDPGSYNEQFF

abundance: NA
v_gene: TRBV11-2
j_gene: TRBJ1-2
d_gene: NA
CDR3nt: TGTGCCAGCAGCTTAGCCGGACAGTTTTGGTATGGCTACACCTTC
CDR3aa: CASSLAGQFWYGYTF

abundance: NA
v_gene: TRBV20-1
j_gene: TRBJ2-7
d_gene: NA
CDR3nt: TGCAGTGCGCCAACTAGCATCGAGCAGTACTTC
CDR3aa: CSAPTSIEQYF

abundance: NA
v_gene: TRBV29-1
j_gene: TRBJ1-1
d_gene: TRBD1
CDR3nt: TGCAGCGTCCTGGGACAGATGAACACTGAAGCTTTCTTT
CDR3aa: CSVLGQMNTEAFF

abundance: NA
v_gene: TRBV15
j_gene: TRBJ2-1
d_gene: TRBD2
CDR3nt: TGTGCCACCAGCAGAGATTACTCGGGACTAGCGGGAATAAGAGGCAACAATGAGCGGTTCTTC
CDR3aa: CATSRDYSGLAGIRGNNERFF

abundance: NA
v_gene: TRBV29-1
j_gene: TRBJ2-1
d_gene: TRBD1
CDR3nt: TGCAGCGGGGGATGGACAGGGGATGAGCAGTTCTTC
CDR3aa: CSGGWTGDEQFF

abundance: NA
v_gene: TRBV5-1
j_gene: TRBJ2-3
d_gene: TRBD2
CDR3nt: TGCGCCAGCAGCTCGGGAGGGCCATTGGGGGATACGCAGTATTTT
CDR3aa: CASSSGGPLGDTQYF

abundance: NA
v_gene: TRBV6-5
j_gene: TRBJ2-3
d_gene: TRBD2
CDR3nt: TGTGCCAGCAGTTACGCGGGGACTAGCATAGCTGATACGCAGTATTTT
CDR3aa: CASSYAGTSIADTQYF

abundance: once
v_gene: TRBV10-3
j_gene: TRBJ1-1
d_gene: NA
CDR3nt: TGTGCCATCAGTGAGTCGTGGGCCGGCACTGAAGCTTTCTTT
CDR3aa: CAISESWAGTEAFF

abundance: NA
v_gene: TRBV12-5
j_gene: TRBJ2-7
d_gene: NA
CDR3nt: TGTGCTAGTGGTCCGGGGGACAGCCGCTACGAGCAGTACTTC
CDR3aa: CASGPGDSRYEQYF

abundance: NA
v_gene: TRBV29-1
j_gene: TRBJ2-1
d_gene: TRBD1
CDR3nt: TGCAGCGGGATCGACAGGGTATGGTCGGATGAGCAGTTCTTC
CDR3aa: CSGIDRVWSDEQFF

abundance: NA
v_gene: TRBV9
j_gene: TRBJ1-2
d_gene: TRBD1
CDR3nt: TGTGCCAGCAGCCCCGGGACAGGGGGATCCTATGGCTACACCTTC
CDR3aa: CASSPGTGGSYGYTF

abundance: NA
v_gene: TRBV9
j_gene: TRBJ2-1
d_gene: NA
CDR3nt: TGTGCCAGCAGCGTAGCTCTAGCAACTTTCTACAATGAGCAGTTCTTC
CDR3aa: CASSVALATFYNEQFF

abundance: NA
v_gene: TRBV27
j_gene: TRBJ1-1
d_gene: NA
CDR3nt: TGTGCCAGCAGCCCAAACAGGGACGTATCTGAAGCTTTCTTT
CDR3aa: CASSPNRDVSEAFF

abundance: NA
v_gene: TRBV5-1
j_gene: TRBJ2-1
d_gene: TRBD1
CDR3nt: TGCGCCAGCAGCCAACAGGGGGCCCATGAGCAGTTCTTC
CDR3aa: CASSQQGAHEQFF

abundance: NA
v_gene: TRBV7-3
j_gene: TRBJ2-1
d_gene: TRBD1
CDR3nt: TGTGCCAGCAGCTTACGGGACAGACTCTCCCCCGGTGTGAATGAGCAGTTCTTC
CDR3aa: CASSLRDRLSPGVNEQFF

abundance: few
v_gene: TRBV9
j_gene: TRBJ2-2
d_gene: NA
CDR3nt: TGTGCCAGCAGCACCTCGGGGGGCAACACCGGGGAGCTGTTTTTT
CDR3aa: CASSTSGGNTGELFF

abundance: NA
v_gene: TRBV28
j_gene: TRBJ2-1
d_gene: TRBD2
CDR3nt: TGTGCCAGCAGTCACCCGGGACTAGCATATGAGCAGTTCTTC
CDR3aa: CASSHPGLAYEQFF

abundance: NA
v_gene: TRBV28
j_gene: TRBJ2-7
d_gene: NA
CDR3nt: TGTGCCAGCAGTCAAGCATCCTACGAGCAGTACTTC
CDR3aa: CASSQASYEQYF

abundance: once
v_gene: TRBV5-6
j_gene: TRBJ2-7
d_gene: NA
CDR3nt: TGTGCCAGCAGCTTGGGGCCGGGACAAACCTACGAGCAGTACTTC
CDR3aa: CASSLGPGQTYEQYF

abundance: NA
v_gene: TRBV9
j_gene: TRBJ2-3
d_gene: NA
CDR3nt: TGTGCCAGCAGCGTAGGGGTGGGAGCAGCAGATACGCAGTATTTT
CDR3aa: CASSVGVGAADTQYF

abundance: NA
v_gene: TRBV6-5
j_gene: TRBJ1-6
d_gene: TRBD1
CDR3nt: TGTGCCAGCAGTTCCGACAGGGTAGCTCCCCTCCACTTT
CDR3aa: CASSSDRVAPLHF

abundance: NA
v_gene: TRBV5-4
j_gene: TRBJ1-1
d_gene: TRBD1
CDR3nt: TGTGCCAGCAGGGACGTTCAGGGGGCTCACACTGAAGCTTTCTTT
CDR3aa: CASRDVQGAHTEAFF

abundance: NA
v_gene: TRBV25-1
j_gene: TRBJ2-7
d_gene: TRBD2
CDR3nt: TGTGCCAGCACGGGACTAGCGGGACCCGAGCAGTACTTC
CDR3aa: CASTGLAGPEQYF

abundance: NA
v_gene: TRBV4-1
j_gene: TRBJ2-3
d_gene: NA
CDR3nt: TGCGCCAGCAGCCCGAGGTTAGCTAGTCTAGCACATACGGATACGCAGTATTTT
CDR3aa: CASSPRLASLAHTDTQYF

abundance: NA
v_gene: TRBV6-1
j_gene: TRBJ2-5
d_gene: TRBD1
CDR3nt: TGTGCCAGCACCGAACAGGGGTTGGGGGAGACCCAGTACTTC
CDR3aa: CASTEQGLGETQYF

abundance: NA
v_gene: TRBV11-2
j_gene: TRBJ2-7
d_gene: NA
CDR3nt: TGTGCCAGCAGCACGAACGAACGCAACCGGGGGGAGCAGTACTTC
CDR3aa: CASSTNERNRGEQYF

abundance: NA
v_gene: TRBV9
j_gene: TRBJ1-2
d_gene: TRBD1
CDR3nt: TGTGCCAGCAGCCCCCGACAGGGGATGGGCCATGGCTACACCTTC
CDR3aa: CASSPRQGMGHGYTF

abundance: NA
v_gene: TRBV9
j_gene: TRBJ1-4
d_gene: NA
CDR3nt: TGTGCCAGCAGCGTAGGTCCAGGGCAAGGTGAAAAACTGTTTTTT
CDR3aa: CASSVGPGQGEKLFF

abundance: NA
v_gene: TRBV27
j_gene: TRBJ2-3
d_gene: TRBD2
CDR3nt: TGTGCCAGCAGAGCTAGCGGGAGGACAGATACGCAGTATTTT
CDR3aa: CASRASGRTDTQYF

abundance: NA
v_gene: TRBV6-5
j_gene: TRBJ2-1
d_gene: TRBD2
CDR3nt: TGTGCCAGCAGAGGGACTAGCGGCTTAAATGAGCAGTTCTTC
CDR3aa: CASRGTSGLNEQFF